This T cell receptor (beta chain) was retrieved from a study of radiation and T cells in renal cell carcinoma. Time point indicated: blood 2 weeks post-SBRT. The treatment is: 15 Gy SBRT to primary tumor, nephrectomy 4 weeks later. The tumor was a clear cell renal cell carcinoma. This clone came up a few times. V shed 0 bases and J shed 1 base, with 4 bases lying between them. The CDR3 sequence is 15 residues long. Germline CDR1 and CDR2: MNHEY and SMNVEV (reference sequence). Here immunoSEQ multiplex PCR was the method, and the copy in TCRdb shows in-frame clones only, minus some. The profile shows roughly 120,000 clones, about 81% of them singletons.

The receptor's source is a woman aged 55-75 years with renal cell carcinoma. The chain joins TRBV27 to TRBJ1-6; no reliable D call. Here the sequenced sample was blood, taken from a patient whose treatment included radiotherapy and nephrectomy. The CDR3 spells CASSLSSSYNSPLHF. The CDR3 DNA reads TGTGCCAGCAGTTTATCATCTTCCTATAATTCACCCCTCCACTTT.